The 3 T cell receptor beta chains below come from one sample, sequenced in a study of control samples from healthy donors and cancer patients. Measured with immunoSEQ multiplex PCR; TCRdb has only the in-frame clones, and not every one. Of around 50,000 clones listed, 65% to 90% are singletons. The sample consisted of PBMCs. These receptors were collected from a woman aged 50 to 60 with lung cancer.

The chain uses TRBV12-3 or TRBV12-4 and TRBJ2-3; D remains ambiguous. This CDR3 comprises 13 residues. V gave up 3 bases and J gave up 3 bases, with 7 bases separating them. CDR3 in DNA: TGTGCCAGCAGTTTTGTTAGGACAGATACGCAGTATTTT. This translates into CASSFVRTDTQYF.

The rearrangement joins TRBV4-3 to TRBJ2-6; D unresolved. The CDR3 is 15 residues long. Germline V CDR1 and CDR2: LGHNA, YSLEER. V lost 2 bases to trimming and J lost 0 bases, with 5 bases between them. The CDR3 reads CASSQFSSGANVLTF. In nucleotides, the CDR3 is TGCGCCAGCAGCCAATTCAGCTCTGGGGCCAACGTCCTGACTTTC.

This sequence joins TRBV7-8 and TRBJ1-1; D possibly corresponds to TRBD1 (5 bases). The CDR3 is 11 amino acids. Trimming stripped 1 base from V and 12 bases from J, with 9 bases between. The germline gives CDR1 SGHVS, CDR2 FQNEAQ. The DNA for the CDR3 is TGTGCCAGCAGCTTAGTGGGGCAGCCTTTCTTT. This sequence encodes CASSLVGQPFF.